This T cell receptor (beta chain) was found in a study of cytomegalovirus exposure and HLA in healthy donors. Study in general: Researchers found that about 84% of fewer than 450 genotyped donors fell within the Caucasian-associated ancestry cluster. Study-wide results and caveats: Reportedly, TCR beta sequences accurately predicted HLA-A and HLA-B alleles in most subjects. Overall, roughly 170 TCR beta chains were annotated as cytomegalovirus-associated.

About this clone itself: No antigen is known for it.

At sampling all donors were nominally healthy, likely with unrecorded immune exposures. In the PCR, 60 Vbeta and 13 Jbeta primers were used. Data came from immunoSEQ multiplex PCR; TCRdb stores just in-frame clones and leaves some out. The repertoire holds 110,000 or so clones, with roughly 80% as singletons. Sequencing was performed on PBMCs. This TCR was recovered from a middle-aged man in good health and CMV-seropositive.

CDR3 nucleotide sequence: TGTGCCAGCACCGCGGACAGGGGGTACAGCACTGAAGCTTTCTTT. Its protein is CASTADRGYSTEAFF. The chain links TRBV6-1 to TRBJ1-1; 10 nucleotides agree with TRBD1. This CDR3 spans 15 amino acids. Germline V gene sequence: CDR1 MNHNS, CDR2 SASEGT. The ends lost 7 bases at V and 4 bases at J; junction bases unmatched: 9.